A single sample gave rise to the 18 T cell receptor beta chains below, sequenced in a study of long-term antiretroviral therapy in people with HIV. Run at survey level, the immunoSEQ assay was version v3.0. Sequencing was performed with immunoSEQ multiplex PCR; in TCRdb, only in-frame clones are kept and a portion is missing. The repertoire holds more than 20,000 clones, with approximately 86% as singletons. Sequencing was performed on unsorted PBMCs, taken roughly 2.7 years after starting antiretroviral therapy. The receptors shown here come from a middle-aged man with HIV.

The genes are TRBV11-2 and TRBJ2-6; D is perhaps TRBD1 (6 bases). V lost 5 bases and J 2 bases, leaving 10 bases between the germline ends. CDR1 and CDR2 from the germline V gene are SGHAT and FQNNGV. This CDR3 is 15 amino acids long. The CDR3 DNA reads as TGTGCCAGCAGCCTAACAGGGACTGGGGCCAACGTCCTGACTTTC. Translating gives CASSLTGTGANVLTF.

The chain employs TRBV18 and TRBJ2-1, with 7 nucleotides matching TRBD2. The J segment lost 5 bases and the V segment lost 5 bases, leaving 12 bases of the junction unmatched. The CDR3 sequence is 16 residues long. CDR1 and CDR2 (germline): KGHSH, LQKENI. The CDR3 DNA reads as TGTGCCAGCTCAGCCGGGGGACTAAAAATCAACAATGAGCAGTTCTTC. Residues: CASSAGGLKINNEQFF.

This sequence joins TRBV10-2 and TRBJ2-1; D might be TRBD1 (6 bases). With 10 bases removed from V and 4 bases from J, the gap between germline ends came to 17 bases. CDR3 size: 14 residues. CDR1 and CDR2 from the germline V gene are WSHSY and SAAADI. This CDR3 is CATGPDRNYNEQFF. In nucleotides, the CDR3 is TGCGCCACCGGCCCGGACAGAAATTACAATGAGCAGTTCTTC.

The CDR3 loop reads CASSVEDRGGFGETQYF. In nucleotides, the CDR3 is TGTGCCAGCAGCGTAGAAGATCGGGGGGGCTTCGGAGAGACCCAGTACTTC. This sequence joins TRBV9 and TRBJ2-5, with 8 bases aligning to TRBD2. There are 17 residues in the CDR3. In germline, CDR1 is SGDLS, CDR2 YYNGEE. J was trimmed by 4 bases and V by 0 bases; bases with no gene match: 11.

This CDR3 reads CASSEAYKNEKLFF. The CDR3 DNA is TGTGCCAGCAGTGAAGCTTACAAAAATGAAAAACTGTTTTTT. This chain joins TRBV6-1 and TRBJ1-4; no clear D. Trimming pared 0 bases from V and 5 bases from J, leaving 7 bases between. The germline V gene encodes CDR1 MNHNS and CDR2 SASEGT. The CDR3 extends over 14 amino acids.

V usage is TRBV6-5 and J usage is TRBJ2-2; 9 nucleotides agree with TRBD1. J was trimmed by 2 bases and V by 4 bases; bases with no gene match: 5. The CDR3 runs 16 residues. Germline V CDR1 and CDR2: MNHEY, SVGAGI. The CDR3 nucleotides are TGTGCCAGCAGTTGGACAGGGGCCAAAAACACCGGGGAGCTGTTTTTT. It is translated as CASSWTGAKNTGELFF.

CDR3 bases: TGTGCCAGCAGTGATCTAGTGTTGGATACGCAGTATTTT. Residues: CASSDLVLDTQYF. This rearrangement joins TRBV25-1 to TRBJ2-3, with unresolved D. Trimming cost V 3 bases and J 6 bases, with 10 bases left between them. From germline, CDR1 is MGHDK and CDR2 SYGVNS. The CDR3 runs 13 residues.

CDR3 DNA sequence: TGTGCCAGTAGTACGCAGGGTGGCGAAAAACTGTTTTTT. Translation: CASSTQGGEKLFF. V is TRBV19 and J is TRBJ1-4, with D perhaps TRBD1 (5 bases). Trimming left V 4 bases short and J 8 bases short, with 11 bases between. The germline CDR1 and CDR2 sequences are LNHDA and SQIVND (reference sequence). This CDR3 is 13 amino acids long.

In this sample, this clone turned up a few times. This rearrangement joins TRBV19 to TRBJ2-7; a weak D match, TRBD1 (5 bases). This CDR3 is built from 12 residues. Germline loops: CDR1 LNHDA, CDR2 SQIVND (reference sequence). Trimming left V 4 bases short and J 1 base short, with 5 bases between. The DNA for the CDR3 is TGTGCCAGTAGTACAGGGTCCTACGAGCAGTACTTC. This encodes CASSTGSYEQYF. The full variable domain, completed using reference TRBV19 and TRBJ2-7, is DGGITQSPKYLFRKEGQNVTLSCEQNLNHDAMYWYRQDPGQGLRLIYYSQIVNDFQKGDIAEGYSVSREKKESFPLTVTSAQKNPTAFYLCASSTGSYEQYFGPGTRLTVT.

This rearrangement joins TRBV28 to TRBJ1-5; the D is unclear. The germline V gene encodes CDR1 MDHEN and CDR2 SYDVKM. V shed 7 bases and J shed 0 bases, with 16 bases lying between them. The CDR3 has 16 residues. The CDR3 region has the DNA TGTGCCAGCACCAGCTACAGCTACTATAGCAATCAGCCCCAGCATTTT. Its protein product is CASTSYSYYSNQPQHF.

This sequence joins TRBV28 and TRBJ1-4; D unresolved. Between the trimmed V and J ends, which lost 3 bases and 8 bases, there was a span of 4 bases. CDR3 length equals 11 residues. Per the germline V gene, CDR1 is MDHEN and CDR2 is SYDVKM. As DNA, the CDR3 is TGTGCCAGCAGTTTGCGAGAAAAACTGTTTTTT. This codes for CASSLREKLFF. The variable domain in full, completed from reference TRBV28 and TRBJ1-4, reads DVKVTQSSRYLVKRTGEKVFLECVQDMDHENMFWYRQDPGLGLRLIYFSYDVKMKEKGDIPEGYSVSREKKERFSLILESASTNQTSMYLCASSLREKLFFGSGTQLSVL.

The CDR3 sequence: CAWSATFVHGYTF. Here the CDR3 DNA reads TGTGCCTGGAGTGCCACCTTTGTTCATGGCTACACCTTC. J is TRBJ1-2 and V is TRBV30; D is uncertain. V was pared by 1 base and J by 6 bases, with 12 bases between. The CDR3 is 13 amino acids. Germline lookup yields CDR1 GTSNPN and CDR2 SVGIG (reference sequence).

The V call is TRBV10-1, the J call TRBJ2-2, with 11 bases fitting TRBD2. CDR1 is WNHNN and CDR2 is SYGVQD in the germline V gene (reference sequence). V lost 0 bases, J lost 9 bases, and 3 bases stayed unmatched. There are 15 residues in the CDR3. The CDR3 loop reads CASSESTSGDRELFF. The CDR3 DNA reads as TGCGCCAGCAGTGAGTCGACTAGCGGGGACCGGGAGCTGTTTTTT.

The chain is built from TRBV7-3 and TRBJ1-6, with D perhaps matching TRBD1 (6 bases). The CDR3 has 15 residues. The germline V and J ends were trimmed by 4 bases and 5 bases, with 12 bases remaining between them. CDR1 is SGHTA, CDR2 FQGTGA, per germline. CDR3 loop: CASSSQGGDNSPLHF. As DNA, the CDR3 is TGTGCCAGCAGCTCACAGGGCGGAGATAATTCACCCCTCCACTTT.

This clone occurred once. The CDR3 sequence is CASSYKGPTEAFF. Here the CDR3 DNA reads TGTGCCAGCAGTTACAAGGGTCCCACTGAAGCTTTCTTT. This sequence joins TRBV6-5 and TRBJ1-1; D unclear. Trimming cost V 2 bases and J 4 bases, with 8 bases left between them. The CDR3 consists of 13 residues. CDR1 is MNHEY, CDR2 SVGAGI, per germline.

The CDR3 DNA follows: TGTGCCAGCAGCTCCGCCCCGGGTAGGGTGGGCTCCTACGAGCAGTACTTC. It yields the protein CASSSAPGRVGSYEQYF. The genes are TRBV11-2 and TRBJ2-7, with D unclear. CDR1 is SGHAT, CDR2 FQNNGV, per germline. This CDR3 has 17 amino acids. Between the trimmed V and J ends, which lost 4 bases and 0 bases, there was a span of 19 bases.

This clone was recorded once. The chain joins TRBV15 to TRBJ2-4; D unresolved. Germline V gene sequence: CDR1 LNHNV, CDR2 YYDKDF (reference sequence). With 3 bases removed from V and 5 bases from J, the gap between germline ends came to 14 bases. This CDR3 has 15 residues. CDR3 amino acids: CATSRGNRAENIQYF. CDR3 sequence (DNA): TGTGCCACCAGCAGGGGGAACAGAGCAGAAAACATTCAGTACTTC. The variable domain in full, completed from reference TRBV15 and TRBJ2-4, reads DAMVIQNPRYQVTQFGKPVTLSCSQTLNHNVMYWYQQKSSQAPKLLFHYYDKDFNNEADTPDNFQSRRPNTSFCFLDIRSPGLGDTAMYLCATSRGNRAENIQYFGAGTRLSVL.

The chain uses TRBV5-4 and TRBJ1-3, with D uncertain. The V and J ends lost 2 bases and 6 bases respectively, with 0 bases between them. CDR1 is SGHNT, CDR2 YYREEE, per germline (reference sequence). The CDR3 runs 10 residues. The CDR3 DNA reads as TGTGCCAGCAGCTTAAACACCATATATTTT. This encodes CASSLNTIYF.